The text below deals with one T cell receptor (beta chain). The authors' processing: Quantification of nucleated cells was approximated via reference gene primer amplification. The data were produced by immunoSEQ multiplex PCR, yet TCRdb's version contains in-frame clones alone and is incomplete. Clonal size and the V and J genes are those of that table, whereas D and trimming came from the DNA. Among 50,000 to 65,000 clones, 65% to 75% were seen once, and the ten largest hold roughly 27%. The record originates from a study of blood T cell repertoires in COVID-19. For the study at large: Samples representing acute and convalescent COVID-19 were sourced from the United States, Italy and Spain.

The germline V gene has CDR1 DFQATT and CDR2 SNEGSKA (reference sequence). Trimming cost V 3 bases and J 6 bases; bases outside gene matches: 5. This CDR3 is 13 amino acids long. The clonotype was recovered from a woman of 80 years or more with acute or convalescent COVID-19. This chain links TRBV20-1 with TRBJ1-1; 9 bases agree with TRBD1. What was sequenced was peripheral blood. The CDR3 protein is CSASTGGMPEAFF. The CDR3 DNA reads as TGCAGTGCTAGTACAGGGGGCATGCCTGAAGCTTTCTTT.